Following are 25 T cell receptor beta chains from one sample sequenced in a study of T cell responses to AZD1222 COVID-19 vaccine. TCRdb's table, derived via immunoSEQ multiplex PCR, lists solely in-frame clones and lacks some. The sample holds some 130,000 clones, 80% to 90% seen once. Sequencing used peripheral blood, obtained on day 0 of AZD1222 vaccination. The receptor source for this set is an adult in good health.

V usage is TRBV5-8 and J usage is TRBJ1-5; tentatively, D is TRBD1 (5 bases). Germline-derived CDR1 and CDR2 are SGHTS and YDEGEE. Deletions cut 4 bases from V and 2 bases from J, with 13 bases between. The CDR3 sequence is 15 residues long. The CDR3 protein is CASSQGSLGNQPQHF. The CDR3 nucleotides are TGTGCCAGCAGCCAGGGATCATTGGGCAATCAGCCCCAGCATTTT.

CDR3 sequence: CASSLATGGSTDTQYF. CDR3 in DNA: TGTGCCAGCAGTTTGGCAACCGGCGGGAGCACAGATACGCAGTATTTT. The gene calls are TRBV28 and TRBJ2-3; weak D call: TRBD2 (5 bases). V was pared by 3 bases and J by 0 bases, with 13 bases between. Germline V CDR1 and CDR2: MDHEN, SYDVKM. CDR3 length: 16 amino acids.

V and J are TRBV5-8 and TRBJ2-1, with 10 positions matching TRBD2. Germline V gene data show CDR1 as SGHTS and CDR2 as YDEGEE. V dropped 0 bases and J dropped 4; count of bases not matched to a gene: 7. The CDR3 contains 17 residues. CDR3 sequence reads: CASSLALLAGRYNEQFF. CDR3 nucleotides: TGTGCCAGCAGCTTGGCTCTACTAGCGGGACGATACAATGAGCAGTTCTTC.

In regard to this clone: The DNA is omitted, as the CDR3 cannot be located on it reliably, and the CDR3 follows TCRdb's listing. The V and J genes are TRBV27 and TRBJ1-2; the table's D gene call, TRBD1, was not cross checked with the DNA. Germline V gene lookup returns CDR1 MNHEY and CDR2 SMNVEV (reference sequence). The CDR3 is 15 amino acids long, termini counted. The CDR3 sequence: CASSSSTPRGGGYTF.

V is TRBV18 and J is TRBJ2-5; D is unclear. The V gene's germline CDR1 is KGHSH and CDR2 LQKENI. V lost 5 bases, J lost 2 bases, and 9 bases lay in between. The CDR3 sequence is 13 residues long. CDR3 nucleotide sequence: TGTGCCAGCTCATCGTCCCTTCAAGAGACCCAGTACTTC. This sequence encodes CASSSSLQETQYF.

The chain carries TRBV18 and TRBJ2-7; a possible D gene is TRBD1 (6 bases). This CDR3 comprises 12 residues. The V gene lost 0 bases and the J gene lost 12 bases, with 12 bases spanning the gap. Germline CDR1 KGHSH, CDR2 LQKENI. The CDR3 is CASSPPQGYLYF. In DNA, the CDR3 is TGTGCCAGCTCACCACCACAGGGTTACCTGTACTTC.

As DNA, the CDR3 is TGTGCCAGCAGCTTAGCTTCGTCGGCTAGCAGGGCCCAGGTTAAGCAGTATTTT. Protein: CASSLASSASRAQVKQYF. The chain employs TRBV7-2 and TRBJ2-3; D may correspond to TRBD1 or TRBD2 (5 bases each). There are 18 residues in the CDR3. V gave up 0 bases and J gave up 11 bases, with 27 bases separating them. Germline CDR1 SGHTA, CDR2 FQGNSA.

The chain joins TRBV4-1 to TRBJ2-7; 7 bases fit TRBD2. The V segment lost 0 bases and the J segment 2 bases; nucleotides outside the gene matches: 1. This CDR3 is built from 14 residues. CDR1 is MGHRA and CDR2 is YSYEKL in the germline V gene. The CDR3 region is CASSQEGTTYEQYF. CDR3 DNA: TGCGCCAGCAGCCAAGAGGGGACTACCTACGAGCAGTACTTC.

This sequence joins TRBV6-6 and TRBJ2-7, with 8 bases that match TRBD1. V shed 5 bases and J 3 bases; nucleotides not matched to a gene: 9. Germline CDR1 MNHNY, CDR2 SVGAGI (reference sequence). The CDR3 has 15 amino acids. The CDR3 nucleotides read TGTGCCAGCAGTGACCCGACAGGGGCCCTCTACGAGCAGTACTTC. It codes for CASSDPTGALYEQYF.

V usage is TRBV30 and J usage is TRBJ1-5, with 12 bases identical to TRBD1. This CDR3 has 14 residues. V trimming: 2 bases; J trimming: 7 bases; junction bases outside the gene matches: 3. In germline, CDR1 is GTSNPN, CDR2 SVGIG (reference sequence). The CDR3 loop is CAWSKGQGAQPQHF. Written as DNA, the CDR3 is TGTGCCTGGAGTAAGGGACAGGGGGCCCAGCCCCAGCATTTT. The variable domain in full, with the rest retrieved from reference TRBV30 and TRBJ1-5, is SQTIHQWPATLVQPVGSPLSLECTVEGTSNPNLYWYRQAAGRGLQLLFYSVGIGQISSEVPQNLSASRPQDRQFILSSKKLLLSDSGFYLCAWSKGQGAQPQHFGDGTRLSIL.

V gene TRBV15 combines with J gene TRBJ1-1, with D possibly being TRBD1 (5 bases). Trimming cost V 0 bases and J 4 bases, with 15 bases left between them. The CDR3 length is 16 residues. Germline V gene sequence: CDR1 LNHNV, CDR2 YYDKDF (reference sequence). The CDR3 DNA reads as TGTGCCACCAGCAGAGAAGGGGCTCGGGGTAGCACTGAAGCTTTCTTT. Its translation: CATSREGARGSTEAFF.

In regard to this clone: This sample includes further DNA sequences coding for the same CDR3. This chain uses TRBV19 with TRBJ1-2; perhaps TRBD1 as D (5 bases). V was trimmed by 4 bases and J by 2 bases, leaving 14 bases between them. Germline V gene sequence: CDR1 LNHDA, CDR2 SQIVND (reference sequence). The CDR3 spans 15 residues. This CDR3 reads CASSTDRDGNYGYTF. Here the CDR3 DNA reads TGTGCCAGTAGTACGGATCGGGACGGAAACTATGGCTACACCTTC.

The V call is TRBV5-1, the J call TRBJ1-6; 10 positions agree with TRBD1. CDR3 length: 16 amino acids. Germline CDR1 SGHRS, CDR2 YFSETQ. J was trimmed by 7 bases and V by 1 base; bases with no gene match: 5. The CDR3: CASSLNSGQGNSPLHF. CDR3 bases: TGCGCCAGCAGCTTGAATTCGGGACAGGGGAATTCACCCCTCCACTTT.

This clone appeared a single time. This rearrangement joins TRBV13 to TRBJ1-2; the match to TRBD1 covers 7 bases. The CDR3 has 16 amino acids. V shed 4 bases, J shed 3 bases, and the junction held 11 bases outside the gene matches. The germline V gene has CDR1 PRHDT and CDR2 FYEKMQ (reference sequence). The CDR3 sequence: CASSSPTAGGDYGYTF. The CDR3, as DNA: TGTGCCAGCAGCTCCCCCACGGCAGGGGGTGACTATGGCTACACCTTC.

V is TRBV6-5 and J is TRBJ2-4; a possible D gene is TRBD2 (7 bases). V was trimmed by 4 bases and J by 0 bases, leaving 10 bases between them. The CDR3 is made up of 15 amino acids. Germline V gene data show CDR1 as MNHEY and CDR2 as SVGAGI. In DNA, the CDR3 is TGTGCCAGCAGTTCGGGGGGCGGAGCCAAAAACATTCAGTACTTC. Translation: CASSSGGGAKNIQYF.

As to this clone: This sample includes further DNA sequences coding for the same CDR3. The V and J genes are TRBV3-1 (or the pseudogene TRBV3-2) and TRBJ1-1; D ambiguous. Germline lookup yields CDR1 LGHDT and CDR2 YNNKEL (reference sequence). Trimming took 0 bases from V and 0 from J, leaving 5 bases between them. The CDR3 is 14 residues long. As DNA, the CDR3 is TGTGCCAGCAGCCAAGACAGCTTGAACACTGAAGCTTTCTTT. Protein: CASSQDSLNTEAFF.

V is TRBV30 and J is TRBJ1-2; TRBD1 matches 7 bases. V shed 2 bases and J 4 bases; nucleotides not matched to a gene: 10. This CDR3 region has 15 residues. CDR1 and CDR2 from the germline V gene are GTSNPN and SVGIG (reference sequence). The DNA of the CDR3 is TGTGCCTGGAGTCAACTAAGGGGGCGTAGCTATGGCTACACCTTC. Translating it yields CAWSQLRGRSYGYTF. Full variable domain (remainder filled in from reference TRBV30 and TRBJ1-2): SQTIHQWPATLVQPVGSPLSLECTVEGTSNPNLYWYRQAAGRGLQLLFYSVGIGQISSEVPQNLSASRPQDRQFILSSKKLLLSDSGFYLCAWSQLRGRSYGYTFGSGTRLTVV.

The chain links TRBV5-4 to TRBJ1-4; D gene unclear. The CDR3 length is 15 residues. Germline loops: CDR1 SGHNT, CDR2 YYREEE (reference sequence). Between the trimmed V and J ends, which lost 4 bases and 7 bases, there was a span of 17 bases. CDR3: CASSETLNTAEKLFF. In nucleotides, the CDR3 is TGTGCCAGCAGCGAGACTCTTAACACAGCTGAAAAACTGTTTTTT.

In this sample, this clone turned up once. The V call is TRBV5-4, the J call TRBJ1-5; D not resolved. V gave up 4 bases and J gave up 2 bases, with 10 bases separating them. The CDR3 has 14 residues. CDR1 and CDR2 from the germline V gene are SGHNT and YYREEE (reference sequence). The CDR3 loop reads CASSTDGGNQPQHF. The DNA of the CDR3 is TGTGCCAGCAGCACGGACGGAGGCAATCAGCCCCAGCATTTT.

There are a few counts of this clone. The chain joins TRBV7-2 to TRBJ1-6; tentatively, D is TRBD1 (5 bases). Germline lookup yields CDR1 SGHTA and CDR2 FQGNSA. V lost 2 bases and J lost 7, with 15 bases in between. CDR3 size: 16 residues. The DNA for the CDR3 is TGTGCCAGCAGCTTACTCCCCGGGGGTCTGAATTCACCCCTCCACTTT. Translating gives CASSLLPGGLNSPLHF.

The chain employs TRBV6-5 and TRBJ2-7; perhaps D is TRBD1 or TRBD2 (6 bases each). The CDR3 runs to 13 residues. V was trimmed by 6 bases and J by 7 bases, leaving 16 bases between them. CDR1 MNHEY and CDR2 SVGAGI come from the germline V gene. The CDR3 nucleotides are TGTGCCAGCAGCCTTCCTGGGGGGCTTGAGCAGTACTTC. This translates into CASSLPGGLEQYF.

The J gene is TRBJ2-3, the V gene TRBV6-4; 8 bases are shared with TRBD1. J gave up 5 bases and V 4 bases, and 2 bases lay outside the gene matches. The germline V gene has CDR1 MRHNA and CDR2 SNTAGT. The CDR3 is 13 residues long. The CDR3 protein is CASSATGGDTQYF. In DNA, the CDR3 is TGTGCCAGCAGTGCCACAGGGGGAGATACGCAGTATTTT.

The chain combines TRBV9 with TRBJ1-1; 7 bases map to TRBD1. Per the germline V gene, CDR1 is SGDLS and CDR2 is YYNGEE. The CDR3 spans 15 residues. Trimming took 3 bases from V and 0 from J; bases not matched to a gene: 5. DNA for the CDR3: TGTGCCAGCAGCGCGACAGGGACTATGAACACTGAAGCTTTCTTT. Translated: CASSATGTMNTEAFF.

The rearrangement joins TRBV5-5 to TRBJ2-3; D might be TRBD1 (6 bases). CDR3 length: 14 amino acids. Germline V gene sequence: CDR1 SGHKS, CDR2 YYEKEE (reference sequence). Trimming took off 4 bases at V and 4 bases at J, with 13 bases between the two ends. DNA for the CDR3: TGTGCCAGCAGCCCCCTCGGGACATCAGATACGCAGTATTTT. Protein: CASSPLGTSDTQYF.

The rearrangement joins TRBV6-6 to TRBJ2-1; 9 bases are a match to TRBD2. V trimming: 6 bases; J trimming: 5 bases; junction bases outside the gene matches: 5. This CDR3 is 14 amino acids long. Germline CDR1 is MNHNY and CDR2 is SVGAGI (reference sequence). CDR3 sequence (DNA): TGTGCCAGCAGGGTTAGCGGGAGTCACAATGAGCAGTTCTTC. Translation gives CASRVSGSHNEQFF.